The clone carrying this TCR beta chain showed up many times. The antigen remains unidentified. Germline-derived CDR1 and CDR2 are DFQATT and SNEGSKA (reference sequence). V was pared by 0 bases and J by 1 base, with 3 bases of the junction left unmatched. The CDR3 loop spans 14 amino acids. The making of cDNA relied on 5'RACE with 10-nucleotide random UMIs. MiXCR was run by TCRdb on the 5' RACE reads, yielding one entry per CDR3 protein. This table holds more than 40,000 distinct CDR3 sequences, 2.5% to 3.5% found once. The data stem from a study of neurological immune-mediated disorders. Study outcomes and limitations: On phylogenetic grouping, the repertoires of 18 of 34 multiple sclerosis patients fell within one related-CDR3 cluster, constituting a possible signature.

This receptor was taken from a woman aged 45 to 65 with multiple sclerosis. The rearrangement uses TRBV20-1 and TRBJ2-7, with 7 bases lining up with TRBD2. Sequenced input: PBMCs. CDR3 sequence reads: CSARDRTRSYEQYF. The CDR3 nucleotides are TGCAGTGCTAGAGACCGGACTAGATCCTACGAGCAGTACTTC.